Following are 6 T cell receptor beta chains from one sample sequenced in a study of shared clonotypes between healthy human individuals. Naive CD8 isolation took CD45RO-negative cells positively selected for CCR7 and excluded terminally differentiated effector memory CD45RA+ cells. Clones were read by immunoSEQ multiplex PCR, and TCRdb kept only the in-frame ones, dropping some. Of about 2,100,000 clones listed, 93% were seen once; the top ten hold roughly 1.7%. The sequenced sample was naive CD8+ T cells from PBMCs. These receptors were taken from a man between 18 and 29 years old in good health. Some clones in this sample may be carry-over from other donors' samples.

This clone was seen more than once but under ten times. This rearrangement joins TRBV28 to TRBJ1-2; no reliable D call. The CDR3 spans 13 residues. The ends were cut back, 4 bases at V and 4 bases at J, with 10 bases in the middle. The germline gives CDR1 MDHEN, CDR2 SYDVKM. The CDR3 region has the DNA TGTGCCAGCAGTTATTTGCTAAGCTATGGCTACACCTTC. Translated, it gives CASSYLLSYGYTF.

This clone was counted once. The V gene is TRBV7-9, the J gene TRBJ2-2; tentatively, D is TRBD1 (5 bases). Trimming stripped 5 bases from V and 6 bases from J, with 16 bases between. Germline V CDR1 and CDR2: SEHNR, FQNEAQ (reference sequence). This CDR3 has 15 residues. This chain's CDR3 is CASSGRGTAPGELFF. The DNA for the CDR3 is TGTGCCAGCAGCGGTAGGGGTACGGCACCCGGGGAGCTGTTTTTT.

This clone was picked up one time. The CDR3 DNA reads as TGTGCCAGCAGCCAAGATAGCGGGGGGTTCTCAACTAATGAAAAACTGTTTTTT. Translated: CASSQDSGGFSTNEKLFF. The rearrangement links TRBV14 to TRBJ1-4, with D perhaps TRBD1 (5 bases). Trimming left V 0 bases short and J 0 bases short, with 14 bases between. CDR1 and CDR2 from the germline V gene are SGHDN and FVKESK. The CDR3 runs to 18 residues.

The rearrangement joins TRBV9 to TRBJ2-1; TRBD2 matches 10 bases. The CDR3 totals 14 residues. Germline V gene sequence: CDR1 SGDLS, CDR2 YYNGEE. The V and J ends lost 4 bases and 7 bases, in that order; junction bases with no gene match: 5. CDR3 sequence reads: CASSPSGRGNEQFF. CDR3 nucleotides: TGTGCCAGCAGCCCTAGCGGGAGAGGGAATGAGCAGTTCTTC.

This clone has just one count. As DNA, the CDR3 is TGTGCCAGCAGCCCTCTGCGCGGGGGGGGCCACAATCAGCCCCAGCATTTT. Its translation is CASSPLRGGGHNQPQHF. The chain employs TRBV7-2 and TRBJ1-5; D possibly corresponds to TRBD1 (6 bases). Trimming cost V 5 bases and J 3 bases, with 20 bases left between them. The CDR3 loop spans 17 amino acids. Germline V lookup: CDR1 SGHTA, CDR2 FQGNSA.

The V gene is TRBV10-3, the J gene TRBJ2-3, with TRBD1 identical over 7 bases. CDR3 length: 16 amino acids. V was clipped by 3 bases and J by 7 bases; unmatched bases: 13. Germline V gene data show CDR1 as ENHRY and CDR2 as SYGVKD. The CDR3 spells CAISDRSGTAPNTQYF. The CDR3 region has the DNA TGTGCCATCAGTGACCGCTCCGGGACAGCTCCTAATACGCAGTATTTT.